This is a list of T cell receptor beta chains from one sample in a study of cytomegalovirus exposure and HLA in healthy donors. Profiling relied on immunoSEQ multiplex PCR, and the TCRdb table lists in-frame clones only, not all of them. The sample table includes approximately 47,000 clones. Input material: PBMCs. The origin of the receptors is a male donor in good health and CMV-seronegative. Both conserved end residues are part of each CDR3. Fields, in order: J gene, D gene, V gene, CDR3 protein. D genes are given only for firm matches.

TRBJ1-5,NA,TRBV4-1,CASRGGGSNQPQHF
TRBJ2-7,TRBD2,TRBV6-5,CASSYSERGAYEQYF
TRBJ1-2,TRBD1,TRBV27,CASSSLRQGLRLANYGYTF
TRBJ1-1,TRBD1,TRBV6-5,CASSYLDRAQAFF
TRBJ1-1,NA,TRBV30,CAYQRGAEAFF
TRBJ1-1,NA,TRBV27,CASSLGRVNTEAFF
TRBJ2-7,TRBD1,TRBV9,CASSVVVTGGYEQYF
TRBJ2-3,NA,TRBV5-3,CARSRRRTDTQYF
TRBJ2-5,TRBD2,TRBV6-6,CASSYEAGGLQETQYF
TRBJ1-2,NA,TRBV27,CASSPGQGYGYTF
TRBJ2-7,NA,TRBV30,CAWSVSRYEQYF
TRBJ2-7,NA,TRBV20-1,CSARRADEQYF
TRBJ1-2,TRBD1,TRBV19,CASSSLTGQSFYGYTF
TRBJ2-5,TRBD1,TRBV9,CASSAQGQGIQETQYF
TRBJ2-1,NA,TRBV4-3,CASSQGRLYNEQFF
TRBJ1-1,TRBD1,TRBV7-9,CASSLLGGSAFF
TRBJ2-1,NA,TRBV29-1,CSVEVRGISYNEQFF
TRBJ2-1,NA,TRBV7-8,CASSGWGDSYNEQFF
TRBJ2-3,NA,TRBV9,CASSGTNTDTQYF
TRBJ2-7,NA,TRBV29-1,CSVGTPKGYEQYF
TRBJ2-6,NA,TRBV6-6,CASSSPGVGANVLTF
TRBJ1-1,NA,TRBV7-6,CASSPGIRGAVAAEAFF
TRBJ2-2,NA,TRBV2,CASAKLTGMGELFF
TRBJ1-1,TRBD1,TRBV29-1,CSVTFGTGLNTEAFF
TRBJ2-5,TRBD1,TRBV5-1,CASSYGTGDPTQYF
TRBJ1-4,NA,TRBV30,CACGGQSRIQDEKLFF
TRBJ1-2,NA,TRBV5-1,CASSLPETGYYGYTF
TRBJ1-1,TRBD1,TRBV27,CASSFRSGGTEAFF
TRBJ1-1,TRBD1,TRBV9,CASSVRGRGDTEAFF
TRBJ1-5,NA,TRBV19,CASSTRDTNQPQHF
TRBJ1-6,NA,TRBV6-8,CATMTGGLTLHF
TRBJ1-1,NA,TRBV4-2,CASSLSGGFNTEAFF
TRBJ1-2,TRBD1,TRBV7-8,CASSAGDRVRYGYTF
TRBJ2-7,TRBD2,TRBV7-2,CASSLRGGPTYEQYF
TRBJ2-2,TRBD2,TRBV19,CASKVGTRTTGELFF
TRBJ1-4,NA,TRBV14,CASSLDQRELFF
TRBJ2-7,NA,TRBV30,CAWSVDRGEQYF
TRBJ1-2,NA,TRBV5-1,CASSLPGNYGYTF
TRBJ2-7,NA,TRBV7-9,CASSLVDGGYEQYF
TRBJ1-2,NA,TRBV4-3,CASSQKTNANYGYTF
TRBJ1-1,TRBD1,TRBV29-1,CSVVGTGNTEAFF
TRBJ2-7,TRBD1,TRBV4-1,CASSQDRPGGEQYF
TRBJ1-5,NA,TRBV5-1,CASSLTAAGNQPQHF
TRBJ1-2,NA,TRBV7-6,CASSLAPGHYGYTF
TRBJ1-3,TRBD1,TRBV7-9,CASSPTGVPTSGNTIYF
TRBJ1-2,TRBD1,TRBV30,CAWSVLEGASYGYTF
TRBJ2-7,TRBD2,TRBV18,CASSPLAGLDEQYF
TRBJ2-7,NA,TRBV6-5,CASSYDWQAYEQYF